This is a list of T cell receptor beta chains from one sample in a study of metastatic and nonmetastatic thyroid tumors. TCRdb called clones again from the PCR reads with MiXCR. The sample consists of 89,000 or so clones, 8.6% of them appearing once. Sequencing input: blood. The receptors come from a female donor with papillary thyroid cancer or a benign thyroid nodule (not recorded which). Some clones in this sample may be carry-over from other donors' samples. Both conserved end residues are part of each CDR3. Not all rows give a size; the values are once, few, many and, for expanded clones, a class.

>many|TRBV2
CASRGEGGGAYNEQFF
>few|TRBV7-9
CASSPRQEGTEAFF
>many|TRBV7-6
CASSQSTGERGEQYF
>many|TRBV18
CASSLGQGVQTQYF
>NA|TRBV5-6
CASRPSIGGADKNIQYF
>few|TRBV24-1
CATSDGALNYGYTF
>many|TRBV7-9
CASSLTSAENEQFF
>many|TRBV29-1
CSVTFTGTGTTYEQYF
>many|TRBV2
CASTTRTNEKLFF
>many|TRBV4-1
CASSQPGTSYEQYF
>many|TRBV6-1
CASSEGEGGNEKLFF
>few|TRBV19
CASSIGTVHNNEQFF
>many|TRBV7-9
CASSQVVTGELFF
>many|TRBV11-2
CASSSGPRRTDTQYF
>many|TRBV4-2
CASSQVASSGANVLTF
>few|TRBV7-2
CASGQGGNEKLFF
>many|TRBV15
CATSRKGLAGGNQETQYF
>NA|TRBV20-1
CSARITGANTGELFF
>many|TRBV5-1
CASSLGSANYGYTF
>many|TRBV7-2
CASSLDGGEAFF
>many|TRBV28
CASSFAGEYNSPLHF
>NA|TRBV6-1
CASSPTLGYSGNTIYF
>many|TRBV5-1
CASSLGVFTSYEQYF
>many|TRBV6-6
CASSYLGQLQETQYF
>NA|TRBV13
CASSFGGGEDYGYTF
>few|TRBV6-1
CASIEAPDGGGTEAFF
>many|TRBV6-6
CASRQGRGQGARPGANVLTF
>many|TRBV7-8
CASSLGWSNTDTQYF
>many|TRBV6-1
CASAFKGGGTEAFF
>few|TRBV27
CASSLRVLLNRGRRDNEQFF
>medium-sized|TRBV6-1
CASSARGEADTQYF
>many|TRBV5-1
CASSLEGSSSYNSPLHF
>many|TRBV19
CASSGYRGGGNQPQHF
>NA|TRBV20-1
CSAIGLAGVVVANVLTF
>many|TRBV28
CASRGRRSYEQYF
>NA|TRBV9
CASNLQGAQNEQFF
>many|TRBV2
CASSEQRRRGYDEQYF
>large|TRBV6-2/TRBV6-3
CASSPLRQGGENTIYF
>NA|TRBV20-1
CSAPGSTDTQYF
>many|TRBV27
CASSRRRFEPQHF
>many|TRBV6-1
CASSEGEFYEQYF
>few|TRBV27
CASSLSALAGALQETQYF
>many|TRBV3-1
CASSPTQTGAGSPLHF
>NA|TRBV6-1
CASSPLGRAYEQYF
>many|TRBV13
CASSFRSGGQPQHF
>many|TRBV20-1
CSGADIRGNEKLFF
>NA|TRBV7-7
CASSLTSVGGKETQYF
>many|TRBV7-2
CASSLAVAGEFYNSPLHF
>few|TRBV6-5
CASSLGGGASQPQHF
>many|TRBV28
CASTTAVSEQYF
>many|TRBV3-1
CASSPRERSGANVLTF
>many|TRBV4-1
CASSQDNREGEQFF
>many|TRBV9
CASSSQDRGDTEAFF
>many|TRBV4-1
CASSPDDGGAGQYF
>many|TRBV5-4
CASILRGANTEAFF